The rows below give T cell receptor beta chains drawn from one sample of a study of control samples from healthy donors and cancer patients. The assay was immunoSEQ multiplex PCR, and TCRdb's table has in-frame clones only and misses some. Of about 160,000 clones listed, approximately 90% are singletons. Sequences were obtained from blood. Source of these receptors: a man aged 30-40 years in good health. CDR3s include the opening cysteine and the closing phenylalanine or tryptophan. D genes are given only for firm matches. A clone size is listed for some rows: how often the clone was seen (once, few, many), or a class if it is expanded.

TRBJ1-2 - - TRBV29-1 TGCAGCTCCCGGGGGGGGAACTATGGCTACACCTTC CSSRGGNYGYTF
TRBJ2-2 few - TRBV4-1 TGCGCCAGCAGCCAAGAGGGAGGAGGAGGGAGCACCGGGGAGCTGTTTTTT CASSQEGGGGSTGELFF
TRBJ1-4 few - TRBV4-1 TGCGCCAGCAGCCAAGATAAAGGAAGAGAAGGGGATGAAAAACTGTTTTTT CASSQDKGREGDEKLFF
TRBJ2-3 - TRBD1 TRBV5-1 TGCGCCAGCAGCCTCGAAGGGACAGTAGGAAATACGCAGTATTTT CASSLEGTVGNTQYF
TRBJ1-5 - - TRBV6-5 TGTGCCAGCAGTTACTCGAGTCGGCAGCCCCAGCATTTT CASSYSSRQPQHF
TRBJ1-2 - - TRBV2 TGTGCCAGCAGTGTCAGCGCCCTCAACTATGGCTACACCTTC CASSVSALNYGYTF
TRBJ2-6 - - TRBV5-1 TGCGCCAGCAGCTCCGACGGGTCGGCCAACGTCCTGACTTTC CASSSDGSANVLTF
TRBJ2-1 once - TRBV20-1 TGCAGTGCTAGTCGATTGGATGAGCAGTTCTTC CSASRLDEQFF
TRBJ1-5 - TRBD1 TRBV6-5 TGTGCCAGCAGTCCCGCCGGGACAGTAAAGGCCCAGCATTTT CASSPAGTVKAQHF
TRBJ2-5 once - TRBV3-1/TRBV3-2 TGTGCCAGCAGCCCACCGGGACAAGAGACCCAGTACTTC CASSPPGQETQYF
TRBJ1-1 - TRBD1 TRBV19 TGTGCCAGTCGCACTGGACAGGGCCAATTCATCTTT CASRTGQGQFIF
TRBJ1-1 - - TRBV13 TGTGCCAGCAGCTTGCGTATGTGGTCGGACGGTGAAGCTTTCTTT CASSLRMWSDGEAFF
TRBJ2-5 few - TRBV6-1 TGTGCCAGCAGTGACGGAAGGGGTGGTGAGACCCAGTACTTC CASSDGRGGETQYF
TRBJ1-1 - - TRBV5-6 TGTGCCAGCAGCTTGTTGAACACAAACACTGAAGCTTTCTTT CASSLLNTNTEAFF
TRBJ2-1 - - TRBV7-9 TGTGCCAGCAGCTTAGATCTAGGGCGGTATGAGTTCTTC CASSLDLGRYEFF
TRBJ1-1 - - TRBV7-9 TGTGCCAGCAGCTTTTTGATGGGGACACCCGACACTGAAGCTTTCTTT CASSFLMGTPDTEAFF
TRBJ2-2 - - TRBV28 TGTGCCAGCAGTTTGACCTTGAACACCGGGGAGCTGTTTTTT CASSLTLNTGELFF
TRBJ1-3 - - TRBV5-8 TGTGCCAGCAGCTTGGCTTATATATCTGGAAACACCATATATTTT CASSLAYISGNTIYF
TRBJ2-3 - - TRBV11-2 TGTGCCAGCAGCTTGGAGGCTCCGGCGGCAGATACGCAGTATTTT CASSLEAPAADTQYF
TRBJ2-5 - TRBD2 TRBV24-1 TGTGCCACCGGGGGGGGAGCAGAAGAGACCCAGTACTTC CATGGGAEETQYF
TRBJ1-1 - - TRBV6-1 TGTGCCAGCAGTGATTCCATCCGGCCACCGTGGGCTGAAGCTTTCTTT CASSDSIRPPWAEAFF
TRBJ1-1 - TRBD1 TRBV6-6 TGTGCCATCATGGGACAGACGAACACTGAAGCTTTCTTT CAIMGQTNTEAFF
TRBJ1-1 - - TRBV27 TGTGCCAGCAGTTTCAGGCCCCGGAACACTGAAGCTTTCTTT CASSFRPRNTEAFF
TRBJ2-3 - TRBD2 TRBV3-1/TRBV3-2 TGTGCCAGCAGCCAACGGGGGGGCCGGGATACGCAGTATTTT CASSQRGGRDTQYF
TRBJ1-6 - TRBD1 TRBV28 TGTGCCAGCAGAACCTATAGCGGACAGGGGACTTCACCCCTCCACTTT CASRTYSGQGTSPLHF
TRBJ2-7 - - TRBV4-1 TGCGCCAGCAGCCAAATCGTTGGGATCCAGACCTACGAGCAGTACTTC CASSQIVGIQTYEQYF
TRBJ2-6 - - TRBV5-1 TGCGCCAGCAAAGAGCCTGGGGCCAACGTCCTGACTTTC CASKEPGANVLTF
TRBJ2-3 - - TRBV18 TGTGCCAGCTCACCTCCGGGCACAGATACGCAGTATTTT CASSPPGTDTQYF
TRBJ2-7 - - TRBV7-8 TGTGCCAGCAGCTTAGGTAGTTACGAGCAGTACTTC CASSLGSYEQYF
TRBJ1-1 - - TRBV19 TGTGCCAGTAGTATAGATAATGCAGGAAACACTGAAGCTTTCTTT CASSIDNAGNTEAFF
TRBJ1-5 - - TRBV7-9 TGTGCCAGCAGCCTCTCCGCCGGTCGACGGGAACAGCCCCAGCATTTT CASSLSAGRREQPQHF
TRBJ2-7 - - TRBV7-2 TGTGCCAGCAGCTTAGTTCGGGACGGTGAGCAGTACTTC CASSLVRDGEQYF
TRBJ1-5 - - TRBV29-1 TGCAGCGTTGAAGGGGGTACAGGTCAGCCCCAGCATTTT CSVEGGTGQPQHF
TRBJ2-5 - TRBD2 TRBV18 TGTGCCAGCTCAACCGGACTAGCGGGGAGATTCTTAGAGACCCAGTACTTC CASSTGLAGRFLETQYF
TRBJ1-2 - TRBD1 TRBV5-4 TGTGCCAGCAGCCTAGCCGTTAAGACAGGGGGCTACACCTTC CASSLAVKTGGYTF
TRBJ1-1 - - TRBV23-1 TGCGCCAGCAGTCAATCGAGGAGAACTGAAGCTTTCTTT CASSQSRRTEAFF
TRBJ1-1 - - TRBV5-1 TGCGCCAGCAGCACTGGGTTGAGCACTGAAGCTTTCTTT CASSTGLSTEAFF
TRBJ2-1 - - TRBV5-6 TGTGCCAGCAGCCAGGACTTAGGCTCCTACAATGAGCAGTTCTTC CASSQDLGSYNEQFF
TRBJ2-7 - - TRBV6-6 TGTGCCAGCAGTTACTCGACCAACTCCTACGAGCAGTACTTC CASSYSTNSYEQYF
TRBJ2-3 - - TRBV11-2 TGTGCCAGCAGCCCAAGTCAGGGGCGACGCACAGATACGCAGTATTTT CASSPSQGRRTDTQYF
TRBJ2-7 - - TRBV27 TGTGCCAGCAGTTTACGGAGGGCCCTCTACGAGCAGTACTTC CASSLRRALYEQYF
TRBJ2-3 - - TRBV3-1/TRBV3-2 TGTGCCAGCAGCTTAACAGGATATACGCAGTATTTT CASSLTGYTQYF
TRBJ1-2 - - TRBV4-3 TGCGCCAGCAGCCAAGATATCGGCAGAGTTTATGGCTACACCTTC CASSQDIGRVYGYTF
TRBJ2-5 - - TRBV19 TGTGCCAGTAAGGTCAGAAGGTTTCAAGAGACCCAGTACTTC CASKVRRFQETQYF
TRBJ2-7 once - TRBV7-6 TGTGCCAGCAGCCAAACCTTCGCCAACGAGCAGTACTTC CASSQTFANEQYF
TRBJ1-1 - TRBD1 TRBV19 TGTGCCAGTAGTATTCTAGGGACAGTGAACACTGAAGCTTTCTTT CASSILGTVNTEAFF
TRBJ2-2 - - TRBV14 TGTGCCAGCAGCCAAGGACGCAATAGGCCCGGGGAGCTGTTTTTT CASSQGRNRPGELFF
TRBJ1-5 - - TRBV24-1 TGTGCCACCAGTGATTACGGCTATCAGCCCCAGCATTTT CATSDYGYQPQHF
TRBJ1-2 - - TRBV21-1 TGTGCCAGCAGCAAGGCGGTGGATGCCTACACCTTC CASSKAVDAYTF